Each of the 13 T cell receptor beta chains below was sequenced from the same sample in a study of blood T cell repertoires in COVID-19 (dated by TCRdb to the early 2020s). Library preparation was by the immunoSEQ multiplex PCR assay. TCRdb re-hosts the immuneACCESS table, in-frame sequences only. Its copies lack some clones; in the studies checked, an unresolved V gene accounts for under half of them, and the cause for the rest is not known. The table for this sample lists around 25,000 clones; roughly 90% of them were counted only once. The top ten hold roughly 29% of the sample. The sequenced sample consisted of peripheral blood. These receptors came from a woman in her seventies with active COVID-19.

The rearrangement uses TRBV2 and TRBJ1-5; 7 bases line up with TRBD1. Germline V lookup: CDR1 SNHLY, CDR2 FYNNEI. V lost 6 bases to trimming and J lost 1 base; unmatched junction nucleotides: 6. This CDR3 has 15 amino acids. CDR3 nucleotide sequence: TGTGCCAGCAGGAGAGACAGGGAGAGCAATCAGCCCCAGCATTTT. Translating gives CASRRDRESNQPQHF. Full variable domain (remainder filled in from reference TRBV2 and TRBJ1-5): EPEVTQTPSHQVTQMGQEVILRCVPISNHLYFYWYRQILGQKVEFLVSFYNNEISEKSEIFDDQFSVERPDGSNFTLKIRSTKLEDSAMYFCASRRDRESNQPQHFGDGTRLSIL.

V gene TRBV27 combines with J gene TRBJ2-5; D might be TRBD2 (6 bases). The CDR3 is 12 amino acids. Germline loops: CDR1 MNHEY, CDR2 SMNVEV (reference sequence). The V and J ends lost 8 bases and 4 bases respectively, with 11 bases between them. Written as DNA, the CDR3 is TGTGCCAGCGGGAGGAGGCGAGAGACCCAGTACTTC. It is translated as CASGRRRETQYF.

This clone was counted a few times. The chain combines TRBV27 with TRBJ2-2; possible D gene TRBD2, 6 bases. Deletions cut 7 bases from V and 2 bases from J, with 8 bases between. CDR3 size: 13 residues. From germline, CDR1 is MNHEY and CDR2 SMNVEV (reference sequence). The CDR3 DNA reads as TGTGCCAGCACGGCGGGAAACACCGGGGAGCTGTTTTTT. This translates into CASTAGNTGELFF.

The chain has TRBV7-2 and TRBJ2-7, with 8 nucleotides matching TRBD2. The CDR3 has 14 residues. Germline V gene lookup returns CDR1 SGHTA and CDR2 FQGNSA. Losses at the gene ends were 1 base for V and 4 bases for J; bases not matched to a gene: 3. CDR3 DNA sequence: TGTGCCAGCAGCTTAGACGGGGGGGCGTACGAGCAGTACTTC. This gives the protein CASSLDGGAYEQYF.

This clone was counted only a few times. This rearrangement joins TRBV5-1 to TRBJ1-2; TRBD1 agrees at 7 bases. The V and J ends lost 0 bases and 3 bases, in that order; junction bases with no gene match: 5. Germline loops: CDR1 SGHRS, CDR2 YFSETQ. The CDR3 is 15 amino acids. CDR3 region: CASSLERGGHYGYTF. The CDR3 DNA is TGCGCCAGCAGCTTGGAGAGAGGGGGCCACTATGGCTACACCTTC.

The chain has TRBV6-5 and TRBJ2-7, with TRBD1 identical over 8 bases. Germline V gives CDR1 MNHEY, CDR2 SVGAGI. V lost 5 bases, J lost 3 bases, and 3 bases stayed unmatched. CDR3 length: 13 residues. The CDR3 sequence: CASSPGGVYEQYF. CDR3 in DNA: TGTGCCAGCAGTCCAGGGGGCGTCTACGAGCAGTACTTC.

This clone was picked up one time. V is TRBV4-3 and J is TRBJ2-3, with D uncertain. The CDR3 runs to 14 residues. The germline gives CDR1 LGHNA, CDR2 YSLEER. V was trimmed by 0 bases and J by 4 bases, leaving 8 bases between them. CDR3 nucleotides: TGCGCCAGCAGCCAAGAACCGGGTTCAGATACGCAGTATTTT. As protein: CASSQEPGSDTQYF.

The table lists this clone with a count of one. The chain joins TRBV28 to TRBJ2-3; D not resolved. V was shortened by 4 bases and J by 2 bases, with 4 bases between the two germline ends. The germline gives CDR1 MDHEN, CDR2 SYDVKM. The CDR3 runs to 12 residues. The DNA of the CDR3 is TGTGCCAGCAGTTCCCTCACAGATACGCAGTATTTT. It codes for CASSSLTDTQYF.

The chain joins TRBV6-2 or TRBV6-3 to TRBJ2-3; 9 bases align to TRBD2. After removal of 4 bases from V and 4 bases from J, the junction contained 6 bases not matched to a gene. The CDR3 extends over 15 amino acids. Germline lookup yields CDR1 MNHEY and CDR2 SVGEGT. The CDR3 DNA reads TGTGCCAGCAGTTCGGTAGCGGGGGTTGCAGATACGCAGTATTTT. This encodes CASSSVAGVADTQYF.

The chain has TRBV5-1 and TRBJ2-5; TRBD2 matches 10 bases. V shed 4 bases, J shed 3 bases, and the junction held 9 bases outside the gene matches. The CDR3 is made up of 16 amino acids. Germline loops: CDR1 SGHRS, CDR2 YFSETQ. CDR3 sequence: CASSPGRLAGEETQYF. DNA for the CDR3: TGCGCCAGCAGCCCTGGACGCCTAGCGGGGGAAGAGACCCAGTACTTC.

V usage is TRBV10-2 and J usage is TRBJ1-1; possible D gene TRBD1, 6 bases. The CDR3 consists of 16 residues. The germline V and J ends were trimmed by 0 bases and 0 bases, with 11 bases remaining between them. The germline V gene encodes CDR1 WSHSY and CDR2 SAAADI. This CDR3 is CASSESRTAMNTEAFF. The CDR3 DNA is TGCGCCAGCAGTGAGTCGAGGACAGCTATGAACACTGAAGCTTTCTTT.

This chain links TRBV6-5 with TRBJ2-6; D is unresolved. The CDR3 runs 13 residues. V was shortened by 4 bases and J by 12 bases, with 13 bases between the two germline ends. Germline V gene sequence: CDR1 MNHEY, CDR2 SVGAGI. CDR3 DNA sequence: TGTGCCAGCAGTTCCGTCCCTCCCCGCGTCCTGACTTTC. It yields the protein CASSSVPPRVLTF.

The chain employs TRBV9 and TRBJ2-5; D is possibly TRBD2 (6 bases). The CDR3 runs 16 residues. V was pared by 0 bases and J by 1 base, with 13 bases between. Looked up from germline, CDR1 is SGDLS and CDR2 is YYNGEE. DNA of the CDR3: TGTGCCAGCAGCGTAGCTCCTCAGGGAGGCCAAGAGACCCAGTACTTC. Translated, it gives CASSVAPQGGQETQYF.